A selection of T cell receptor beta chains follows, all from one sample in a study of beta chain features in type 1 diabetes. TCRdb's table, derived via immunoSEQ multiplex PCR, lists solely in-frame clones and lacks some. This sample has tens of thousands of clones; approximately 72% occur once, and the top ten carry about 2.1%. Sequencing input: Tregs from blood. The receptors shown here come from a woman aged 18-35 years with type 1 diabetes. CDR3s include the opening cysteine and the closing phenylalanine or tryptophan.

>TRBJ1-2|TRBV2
CASSVGQGHNYGYTF
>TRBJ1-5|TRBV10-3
CAISPVGNQPQHF
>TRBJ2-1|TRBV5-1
CASSPTGTSGENEQFF
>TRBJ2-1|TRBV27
CASATVPVRWGLGGEQFF
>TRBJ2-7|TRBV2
CASSERYEQYF
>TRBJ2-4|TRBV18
CASSPQGRAKNIQYF
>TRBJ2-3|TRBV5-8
CASSPGLAGTDTQYF
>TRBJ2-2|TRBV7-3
CASRTLAGGAGELFF
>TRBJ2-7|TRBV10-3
CAIRGQGAYEQYF
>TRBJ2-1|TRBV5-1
CASSFPATSGSSYNEQFF
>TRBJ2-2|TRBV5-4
CASSLGLAGGRGTGELFF
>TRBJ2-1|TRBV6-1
CASRGLNNEQFF
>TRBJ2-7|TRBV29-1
CSVARTGPYEQYF
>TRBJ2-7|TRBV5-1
CASSEQGVQTEQYF
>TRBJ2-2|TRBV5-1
CASNLAGVTGELFF
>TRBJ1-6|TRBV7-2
CASSLLTGQDSPLHF
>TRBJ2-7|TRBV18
CASLGGSYEQYF
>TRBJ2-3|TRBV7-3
CASGRGPTDTQYF
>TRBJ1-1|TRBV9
CASSVAGTGLPTEAFF
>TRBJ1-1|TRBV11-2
CASSLDQNTEAFF
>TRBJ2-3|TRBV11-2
CASSLPGLGLDTQYF
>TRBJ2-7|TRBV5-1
CASSLAESSGTNEQYF